This T cell receptor beta chain was sequenced for a study of shared clonotypes between healthy human individuals. V lost 3 bases and J 1 base, leaving 10 bases between the germline ends. The germline V gene encodes CDR1 SNHLY and CDR2 FYNNEI. CDR3 length: 15 amino acids. The method was immunoSEQ multiplex PCR; TCRdb's version includes in-frame clones alone and lacks a portion of them. The sample contains more than 400,000 clones, almost 97% of which appear only once. Donors, without exception, were Caucasian adults residing in Nashville, Tennessee. Findings and caveats of the study: Naive subsets generally had larger estimated richness than memory subsets.

A word on this clone: Its antigen is unidentified.

The chain combines TRBV2 with TRBJ1-5, with unresolved D. The sequencing input was naive CD4+ T cells sorted from blood. Indicated subset: CD45RA+ positively selected. The sequence was collected from a woman under 40 in good health. The CDR3 region is CASSDVWLSNQPQHF. In DNA form, the CDR3 reads TGTGCCAGCAGTGATGTTTGGCTCAGCAATCAGCCCCAGCATTTT.